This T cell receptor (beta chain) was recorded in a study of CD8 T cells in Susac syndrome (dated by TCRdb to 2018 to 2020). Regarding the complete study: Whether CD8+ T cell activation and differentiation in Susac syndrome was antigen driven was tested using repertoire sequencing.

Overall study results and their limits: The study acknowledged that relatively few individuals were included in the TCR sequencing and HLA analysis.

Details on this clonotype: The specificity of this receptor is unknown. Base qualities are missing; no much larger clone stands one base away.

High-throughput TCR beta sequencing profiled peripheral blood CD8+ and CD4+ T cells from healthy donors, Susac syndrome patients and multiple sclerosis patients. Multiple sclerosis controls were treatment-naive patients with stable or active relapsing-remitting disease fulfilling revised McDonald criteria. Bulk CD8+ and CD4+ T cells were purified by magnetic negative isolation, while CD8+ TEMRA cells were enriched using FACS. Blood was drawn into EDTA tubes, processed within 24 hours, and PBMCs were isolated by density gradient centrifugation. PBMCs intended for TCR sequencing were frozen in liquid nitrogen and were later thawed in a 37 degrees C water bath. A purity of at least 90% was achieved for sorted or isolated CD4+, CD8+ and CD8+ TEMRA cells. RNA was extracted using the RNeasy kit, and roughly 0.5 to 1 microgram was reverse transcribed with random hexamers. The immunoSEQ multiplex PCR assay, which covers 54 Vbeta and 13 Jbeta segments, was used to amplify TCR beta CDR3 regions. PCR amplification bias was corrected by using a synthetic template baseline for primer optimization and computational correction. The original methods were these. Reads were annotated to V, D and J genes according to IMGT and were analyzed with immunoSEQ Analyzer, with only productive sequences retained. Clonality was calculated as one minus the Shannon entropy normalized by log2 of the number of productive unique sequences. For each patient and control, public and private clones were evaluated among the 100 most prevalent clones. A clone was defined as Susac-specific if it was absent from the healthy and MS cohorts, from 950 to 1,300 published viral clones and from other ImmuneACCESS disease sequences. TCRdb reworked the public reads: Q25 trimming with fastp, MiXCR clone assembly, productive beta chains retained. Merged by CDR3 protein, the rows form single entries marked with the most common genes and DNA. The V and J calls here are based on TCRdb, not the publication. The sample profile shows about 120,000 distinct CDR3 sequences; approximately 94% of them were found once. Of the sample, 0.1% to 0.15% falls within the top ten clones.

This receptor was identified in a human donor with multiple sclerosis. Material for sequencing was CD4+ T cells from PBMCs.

The CDR3 protein sequence reads: CATSEGGGSNEKLFF. The DNA sequence follows: TGTGCCACCAGTGAAGGAGGGGGATCTAATGAAAAACTGTTTTTT. In this chain, TRBV24-1 is recombined with TRBJ1-4, and the D gene may be TRBD1, 6 bases matching. The CDR3 runs 15 amino acids, cysteine and phenylalanine included. Of all the DNA, just the CDR3 is kept, 45 bases in frame from base 1. Between the V and J ends, shortened by 4 bases and 3 bases respectively, the junction contains 11 bases. Reading the germline V gene gives CDR1 KGHDR and CDR2 SFDVKD.